This T cell receptor (beta chain) was recovered during a study of blood T cell repertoires in COVID-19. Background on the study: The origin of the acute and convalescent COVID-19 samples was the United States, Italy and Spain. PBMCs, B-cell-depleted T cells, or T cells provided the cDNA or gDNA that made up the material.

Per germline, CDR1 LGHNA and CDR2 YNFKEQ. Trimming left V 0 bases short and J 6 bases short, with 13 bases between. The CDR3 covers 15 residues. Original handling: Reference gene primer amplification yielded estimated nucleated cell counts. Sequencing used immunoSEQ multiplex PCR; TCRdb keeps in-frame clones, though not all of them. That table gives V, J and clone size, and the DNA gave D and trimming. The sample carries fewer than 20,000 clones, approximately 85% recorded once. This clonotype was sampled from a human donor with active COVID-19. The donor label of this sample is uncertain. The rearrangement uses TRBV4-2 and TRBJ2-3; maybe TRBD2 (7 bases). Sequenced material: peripheral blood. The CDR3 region has the DNA TGTGCCAGCAGCCAAGAGGGGCGCGGGGGCGATACGCAGTATTTT. Residues: CASSQEGRGGDTQYF.